This entry lists 5 T cell receptor beta chains sequenced from one sample in a study of long-term antiretroviral therapy in people with HIV. Researchers ran immunoSEQ v3.0 at survey level. Data came from immunoSEQ multiplex PCR; TCRdb stores just in-frame clones and leaves some out. Here the sample spans some 40,000 clones, roughly 80% being singletons. Sample: unsorted PBMCs, taken 1.5 years after starting antiretroviral therapy. Source of these receptors: a man younger than 30 with HIV.

This chain connects TRBV27 to TRBJ2-2; D gene uncertain. V shed 6 bases and J shed 2 bases, with 10 bases lying between them. The CDR3 runs 14 residues. Germline V gene lookup returns CDR1 MNHEY and CDR2 SMNVEV (reference sequence). The CDR3 sequence is CASRPPLNTGELFF. DNA for the CDR3: TGTGCCAGCAGACCACCCCTAAACACCGGGGAGCTGTTTTTT.

The chain carries TRBV18 and TRBJ2-3; 8 nucleotides align to TRBD2. CDR1 KGHSH and CDR2 LQKENI come from the germline V gene. Germline trimming cut 10 bases from V and 2 bases from J; bases unmatched to any gene: 11. The CDR3 is 15 residues long. CDR3 sequence reads: CATRRGLAATDTQYF. CDR3 DNA: TGTGCCACCAGACGAGGACTAGCCGCCACAGATACGCAGTATTTT.

This chain links TRBV5-8 with TRBJ2-1; D gene uncertain. The CDR3 has 13 amino acids. CDR1 SGHTS and CDR2 YDEGEE come from the germline V gene. V was trimmed by 0 bases and J by 3 bases, leaving 4 bases between them. The chain's CDR3 is CASSLGNYNEQFF. CDR3 nucleotides: TGTGCCAGCAGCTTGGGGAACTACAATGAGCAGTTCTTC. The full variable domain, in which reference TRBV5-8 and TRBJ2-1 provide the parts outside the CDR3, is EAGVTQSPTHLIKTRGQQATLRCSPISGHTSVYWYQQALGLGLQFLLWYDEGEERNRGNFPPRFSGRQFPNYSSELNVNALELEDSALYLCASSLGNYNEQFFGPGTRLTVL.

This chain connects TRBV25-1 to TRBJ1-5; D gene ambiguous. The length of the CDR3 is 13 residues. V was cut by 3 bases and J by 0 bases, with 3 bases left in between. Germline V CDR1 and CDR2: MGHDK, SYGVNS. CDR3 DNA sequence: TGTGCCAGCAGTGACCATAGCAATCAGCCCCAGCATTTT. This gives the protein CASSDHSNQPQHF.

The chain joins TRBV29-1 to TRBJ2-2; no definite D call. V lost 3 bases and J 0 bases, leaving 5 bases between the germline ends. Looked up from germline, CDR1 is SQVTM and CDR2 is ANQGSEA. The CDR3 spans 13 residues. CDR3 residues: CSVETANTGELFF. CDR3 DNA: TGCAGCGTTGAGACTGCGAACACCGGGGAGCTGTTTTTT.